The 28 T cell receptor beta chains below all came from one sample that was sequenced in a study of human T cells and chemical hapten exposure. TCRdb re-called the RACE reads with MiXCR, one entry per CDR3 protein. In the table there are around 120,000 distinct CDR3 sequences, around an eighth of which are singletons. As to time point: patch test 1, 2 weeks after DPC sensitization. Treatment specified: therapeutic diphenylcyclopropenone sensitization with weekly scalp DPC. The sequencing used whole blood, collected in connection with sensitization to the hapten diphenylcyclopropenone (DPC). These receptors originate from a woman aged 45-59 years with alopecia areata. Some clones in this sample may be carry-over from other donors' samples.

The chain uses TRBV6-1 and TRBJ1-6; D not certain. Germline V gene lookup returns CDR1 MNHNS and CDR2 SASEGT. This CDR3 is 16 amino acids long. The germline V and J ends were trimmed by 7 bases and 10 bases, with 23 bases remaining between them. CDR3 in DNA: TGTGCCAGCATAACGCCTACTGCAGGCTTAGGGTCACCCCTCCACTTT. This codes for CASITPTAGLGSPLHF.

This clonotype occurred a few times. CDR3: CASTSRDRGEQYF. The CDR3 bases are TGTGCCAGCACCTCACGGGACAGGGGGGAGCAGTACTTC. This chain links TRBV6-6 with TRBJ2-7, with 11 bases identical to TRBD1. The CDR3 sequence is 13 residues long. With V trimmed by 7 bases and J by 7 bases, 6 bases remained unmatched. The germline V gene encodes CDR1 MNHNY and CDR2 SVGAGI (reference sequence).

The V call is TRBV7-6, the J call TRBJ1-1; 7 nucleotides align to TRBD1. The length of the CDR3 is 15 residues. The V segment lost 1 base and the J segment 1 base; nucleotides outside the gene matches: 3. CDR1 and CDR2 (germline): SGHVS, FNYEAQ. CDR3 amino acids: CASSLEGTANTEAFF. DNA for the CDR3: TGTGCCAGCAGCTTAGAAGGGACAGCGAACACTGAAGCTTTCTTT.

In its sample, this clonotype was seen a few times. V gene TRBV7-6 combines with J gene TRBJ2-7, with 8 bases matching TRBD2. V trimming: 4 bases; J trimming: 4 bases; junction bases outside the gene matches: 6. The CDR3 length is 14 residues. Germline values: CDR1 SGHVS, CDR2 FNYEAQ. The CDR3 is CASSSPGLVYEQYF. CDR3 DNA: TGTGCCAGCAGCTCGCCGGGACTAGTGTACGAGCAGTACTTC.

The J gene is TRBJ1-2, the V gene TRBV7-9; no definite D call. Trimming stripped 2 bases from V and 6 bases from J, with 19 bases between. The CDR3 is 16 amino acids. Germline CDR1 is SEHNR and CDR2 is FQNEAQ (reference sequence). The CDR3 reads CASSLSLWEQVHGYTF. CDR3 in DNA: TGTGCCAGCAGCTTATCCCTTTGGGAGCAGGTCCATGGCTACACCTTC.

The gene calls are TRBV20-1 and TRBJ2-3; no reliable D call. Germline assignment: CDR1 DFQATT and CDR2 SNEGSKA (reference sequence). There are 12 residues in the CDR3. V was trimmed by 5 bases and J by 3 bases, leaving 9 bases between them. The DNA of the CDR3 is TGCAGTGCTCCAACGGAAACAGATACGCAGTATTTT. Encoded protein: CSAPTETDTQYF.

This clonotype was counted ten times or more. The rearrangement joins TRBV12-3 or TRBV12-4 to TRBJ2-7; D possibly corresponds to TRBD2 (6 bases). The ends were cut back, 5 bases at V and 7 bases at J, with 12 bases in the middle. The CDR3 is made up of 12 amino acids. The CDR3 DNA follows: TGTGCCAGCAGTGGGGTAGGACTAGAGCAGTACTTC. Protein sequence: CASSGVGLEQYF.

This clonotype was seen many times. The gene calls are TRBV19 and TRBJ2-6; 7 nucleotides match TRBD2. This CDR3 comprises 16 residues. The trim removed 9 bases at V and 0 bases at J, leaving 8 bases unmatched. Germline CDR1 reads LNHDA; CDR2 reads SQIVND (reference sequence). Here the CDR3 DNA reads TGTGCCAGCTCGGGGGGTCCCACCTCTGGGGCCAACGTCCTGACTTTC. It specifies CASSGGPTSGANVLTF.

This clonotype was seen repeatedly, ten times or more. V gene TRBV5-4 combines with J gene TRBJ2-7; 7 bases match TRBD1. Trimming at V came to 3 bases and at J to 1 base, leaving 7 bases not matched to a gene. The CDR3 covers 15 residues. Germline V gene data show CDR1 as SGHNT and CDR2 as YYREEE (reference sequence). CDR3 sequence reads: CASSSFGQASYEQYF. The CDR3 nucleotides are TGTGCCAGCAGCTCTTTTGGACAGGCGTCCTACGAGCAGTACTTC.

The CDR3 nucleotides read TGTGCCAGCAGTTTATACCCGGGGGACGGCTACACCTTC. Amino acids: CASSLYPGDGYTF. This rearrangement joins TRBV28 to TRBJ1-2, with D maybe TRBD1 (5 bases). Trimming took off 1 base at V and 8 bases at J, with 11 bases between the two ends. The CDR3 runs 13 residues. Germline-derived CDR1 and CDR2 are MDHEN and SYDVKM.

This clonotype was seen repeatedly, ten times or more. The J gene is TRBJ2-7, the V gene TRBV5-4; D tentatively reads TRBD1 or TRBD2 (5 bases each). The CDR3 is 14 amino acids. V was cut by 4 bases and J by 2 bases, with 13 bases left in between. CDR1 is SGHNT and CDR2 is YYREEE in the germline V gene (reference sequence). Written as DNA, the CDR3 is TGTGCCAGCAGCCGGGACCCTGCAACCTACGAGCAGTACTTC. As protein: CASSRDPATYEQYF.

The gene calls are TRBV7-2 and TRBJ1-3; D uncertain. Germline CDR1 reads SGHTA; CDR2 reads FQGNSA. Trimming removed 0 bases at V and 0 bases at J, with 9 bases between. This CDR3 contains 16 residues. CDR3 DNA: TGTGCCAGCAGCTTAGCTTCGGGCTTCTCTGGAAACACCATATATTTT. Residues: CASSLASGFSGNTIYF.

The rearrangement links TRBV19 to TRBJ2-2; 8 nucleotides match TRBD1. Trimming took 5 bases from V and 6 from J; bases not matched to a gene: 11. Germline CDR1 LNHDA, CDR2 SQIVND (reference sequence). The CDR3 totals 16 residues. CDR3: CASSVSGTGIPGELFF. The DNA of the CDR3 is TGTGCCAGTAGTGTCTCCGGGACAGGAATCCCCGGGGAGCTGTTTTTT.

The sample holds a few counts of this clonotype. In DNA, the CDR3 is TGTGCCAGCAGTTTCAGGACAGGGGGCACCGTGAACACTGAAGCTTTCTTT. Translated, it gives CASSFRTGGTVNTEAFF. The V call is TRBV27, the J call TRBJ1-1; 11 nucleotides agree with TRBD1. V was pared by 3 bases and J by 0 bases, with 6 bases of the junction left unmatched. Germline values: CDR1 MNHEY, CDR2 SMNVEV (reference sequence). This CDR3 contains 17 residues.

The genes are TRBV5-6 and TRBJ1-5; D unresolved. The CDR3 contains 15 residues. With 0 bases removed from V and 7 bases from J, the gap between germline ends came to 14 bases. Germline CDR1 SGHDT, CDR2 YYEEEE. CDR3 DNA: TGTGCCAGCAGCTTGGTGGAGGAACACGAACAGCCCCAGCATTTT. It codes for CASSLVEEHEQPQHF. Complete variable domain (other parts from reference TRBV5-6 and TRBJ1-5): DAGVTQSPTHLIKTRGQQVTLRCSPKSGHDTVSWYQQALGQGPQFIFQYYEEEERQRGNFPDRFSGHQFPNYSSELNVNALLLGDSALYLCASSLVEEHEQPQHFGDGTRLSIL.

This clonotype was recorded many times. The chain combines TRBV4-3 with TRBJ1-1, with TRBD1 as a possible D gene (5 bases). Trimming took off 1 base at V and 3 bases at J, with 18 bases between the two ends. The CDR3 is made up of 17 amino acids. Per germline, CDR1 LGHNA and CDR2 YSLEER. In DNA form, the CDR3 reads TGCGCCAGCAGCCAAGGTCGGCGGGGCTCGGTCGACACTGAAGCTTTCTTT. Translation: CASSQGRRGSVDTEAFF.

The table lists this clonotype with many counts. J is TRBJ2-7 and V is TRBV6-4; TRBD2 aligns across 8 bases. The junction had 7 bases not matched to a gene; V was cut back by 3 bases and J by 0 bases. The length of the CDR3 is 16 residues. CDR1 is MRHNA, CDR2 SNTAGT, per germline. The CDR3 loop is CASSDFVRGDSYEQYF. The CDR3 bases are TGTGCCAGCAGTGATTTTGTGCGGGGGGACTCCTACGAGCAGTACTTC.

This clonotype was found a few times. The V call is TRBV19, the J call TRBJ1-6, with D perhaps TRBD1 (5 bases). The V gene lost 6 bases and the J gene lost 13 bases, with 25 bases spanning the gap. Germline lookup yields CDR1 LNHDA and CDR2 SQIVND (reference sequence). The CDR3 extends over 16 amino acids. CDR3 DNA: TGTGCCAGTAGCCCACCCCTGGGGCGGGAGACTGATCCCCTCCACTTT. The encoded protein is CASSPPLGRETDPLHF.

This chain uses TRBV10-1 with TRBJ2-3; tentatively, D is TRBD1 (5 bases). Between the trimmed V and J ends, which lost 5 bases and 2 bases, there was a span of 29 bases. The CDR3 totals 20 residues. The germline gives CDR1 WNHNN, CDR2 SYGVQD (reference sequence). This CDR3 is CASSSTTTAVRTENTDTQYF. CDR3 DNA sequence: TGCGCCAGCAGTTCTACAACGACAGCAGTGCGGACGGAAAACACAGATACGCAGTATTTT.

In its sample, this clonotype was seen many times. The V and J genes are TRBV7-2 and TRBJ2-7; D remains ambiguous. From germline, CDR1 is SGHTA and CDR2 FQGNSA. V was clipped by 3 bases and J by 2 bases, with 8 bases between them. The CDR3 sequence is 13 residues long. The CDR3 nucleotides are TGTGCCAGCAGCTTCCAGGCAGCCTACGAGCAGTACTTC. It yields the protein CASSFQAAYEQYF. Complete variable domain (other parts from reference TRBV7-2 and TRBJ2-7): GAGVSQSPSNKVTEKGKDVELRCDPISGHTALYWYRQSLGQGLEFLIYFQGNSAPDKSGLPSDRFSAERTGGSVSTLTIQRTQQEDSAVYLCASSFQAAYEQYFGPGTRLTVT.

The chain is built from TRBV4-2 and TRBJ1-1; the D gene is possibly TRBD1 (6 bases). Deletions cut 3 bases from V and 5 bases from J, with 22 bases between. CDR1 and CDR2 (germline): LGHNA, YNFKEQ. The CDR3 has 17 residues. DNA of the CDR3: TGTGCCAGCAGCCACTACCTACAGGGAGGGAAAAAGACTGAAGCTTTCTTT. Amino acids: CASSHYLQGGKKTEAFF.

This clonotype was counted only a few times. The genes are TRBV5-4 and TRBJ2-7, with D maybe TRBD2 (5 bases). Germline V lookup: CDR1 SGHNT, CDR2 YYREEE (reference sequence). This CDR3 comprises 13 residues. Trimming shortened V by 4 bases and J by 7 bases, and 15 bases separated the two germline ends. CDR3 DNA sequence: TGTGCCAGCAGCCTGGACGGGATAGGGGAGCAGTACTTC. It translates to CASSLDGIGEQYF.

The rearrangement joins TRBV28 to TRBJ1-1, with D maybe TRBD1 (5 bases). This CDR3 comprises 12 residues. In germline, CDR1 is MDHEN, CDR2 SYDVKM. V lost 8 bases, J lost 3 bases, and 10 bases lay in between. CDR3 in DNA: TGTGCCAGCGCAGGGCTTTACACTGAAGCTTTCTTT. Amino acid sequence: CASAGLYTEAFF.

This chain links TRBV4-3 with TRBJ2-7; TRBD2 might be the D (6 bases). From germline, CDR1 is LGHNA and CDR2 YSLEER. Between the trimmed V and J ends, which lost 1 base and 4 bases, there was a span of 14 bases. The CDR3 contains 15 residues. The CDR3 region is CASSQGGGPTYEQYF. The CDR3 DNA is TGCGCCAGCAGCCAAGGAGGAGGGCCCACGTACGAGCAGTACTTC.

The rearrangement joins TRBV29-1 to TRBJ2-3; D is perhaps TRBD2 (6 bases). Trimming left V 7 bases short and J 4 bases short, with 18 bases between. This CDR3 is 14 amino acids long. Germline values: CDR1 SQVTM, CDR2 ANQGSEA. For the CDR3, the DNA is TGCAGCGCCGGACTTGGGGGGAGCGCAGATACGCAGTATTTT. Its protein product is CSAGLGGSADTQYF.

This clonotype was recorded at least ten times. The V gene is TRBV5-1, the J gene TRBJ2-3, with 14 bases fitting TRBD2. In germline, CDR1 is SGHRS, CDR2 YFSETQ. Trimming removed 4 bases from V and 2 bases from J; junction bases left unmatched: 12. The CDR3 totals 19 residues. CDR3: CASSLRLAGGPLPTDTQYF. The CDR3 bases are TGCGCCAGCAGCCTGCGACTAGCGGGGGGGCCTCTCCCCACAGATACGCAGTATTTT.

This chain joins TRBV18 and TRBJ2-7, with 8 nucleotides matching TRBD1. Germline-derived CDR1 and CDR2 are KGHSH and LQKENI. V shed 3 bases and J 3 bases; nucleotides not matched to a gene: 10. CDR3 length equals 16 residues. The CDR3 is CASSPSDRGLGYEQYF. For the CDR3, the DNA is TGTGCCAGCTCACCCTCAGACAGGGGCTTAGGCTACGAGCAGTACTTC.

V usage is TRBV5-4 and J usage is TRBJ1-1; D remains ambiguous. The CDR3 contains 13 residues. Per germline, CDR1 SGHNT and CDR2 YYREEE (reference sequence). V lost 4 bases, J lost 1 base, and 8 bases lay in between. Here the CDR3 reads CASSRDQNTEAFF. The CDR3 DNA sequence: TGTGCCAGCAGCCGTGACCAGAACACTGAAGCTTTCTTT.